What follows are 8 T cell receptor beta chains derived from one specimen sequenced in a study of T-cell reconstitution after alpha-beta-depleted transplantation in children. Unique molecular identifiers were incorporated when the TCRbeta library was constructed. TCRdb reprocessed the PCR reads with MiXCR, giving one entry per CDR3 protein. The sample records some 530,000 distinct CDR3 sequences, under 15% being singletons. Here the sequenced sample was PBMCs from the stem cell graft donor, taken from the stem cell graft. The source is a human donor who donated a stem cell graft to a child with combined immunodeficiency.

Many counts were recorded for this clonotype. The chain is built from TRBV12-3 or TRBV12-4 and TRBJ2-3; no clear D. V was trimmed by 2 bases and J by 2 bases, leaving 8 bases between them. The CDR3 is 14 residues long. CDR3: CASSLSLLTDTQYF. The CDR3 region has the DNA TGTGCCAGCAGTTTATCGCTGCTCACAGATACGCAGTATTTT.

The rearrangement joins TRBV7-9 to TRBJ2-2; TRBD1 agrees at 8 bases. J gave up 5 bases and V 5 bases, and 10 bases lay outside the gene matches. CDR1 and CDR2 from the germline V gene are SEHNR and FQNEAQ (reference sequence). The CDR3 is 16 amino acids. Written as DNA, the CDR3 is TGTGCCAGCAGCGATACAGGGGGACTTAATACCGGGGAGCTGTTTTTT. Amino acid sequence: CASSDTGGLNTGELFF.

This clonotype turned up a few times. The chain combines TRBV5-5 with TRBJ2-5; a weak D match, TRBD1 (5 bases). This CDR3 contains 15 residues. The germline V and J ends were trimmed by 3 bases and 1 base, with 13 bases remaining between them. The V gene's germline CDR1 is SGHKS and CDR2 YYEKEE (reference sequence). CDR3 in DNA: TGTGCCAGCAGCTACGGACACCTACCCCAAGAGACCCAGTACTTC. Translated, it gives CASSYGHLPQETQYF.

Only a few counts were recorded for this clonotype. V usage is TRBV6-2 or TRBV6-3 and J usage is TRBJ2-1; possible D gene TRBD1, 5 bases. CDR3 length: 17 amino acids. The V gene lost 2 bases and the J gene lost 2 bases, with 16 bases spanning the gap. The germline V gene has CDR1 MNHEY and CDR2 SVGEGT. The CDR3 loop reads CASSYPWGQGPYNEQFF. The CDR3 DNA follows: TGTGCCAGCAGTTACCCATGGGGCCAGGGCCCCTACAATGAGCAGTTCTTC.

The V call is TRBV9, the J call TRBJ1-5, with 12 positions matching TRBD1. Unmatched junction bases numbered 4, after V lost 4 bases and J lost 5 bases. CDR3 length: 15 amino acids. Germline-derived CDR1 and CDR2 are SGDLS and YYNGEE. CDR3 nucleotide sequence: TGTGCCAGCAGCAGGGGACAGGGGGCCCATCAGCCCCAGCATTTT. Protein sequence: CASSRGQGAHQPQHF.

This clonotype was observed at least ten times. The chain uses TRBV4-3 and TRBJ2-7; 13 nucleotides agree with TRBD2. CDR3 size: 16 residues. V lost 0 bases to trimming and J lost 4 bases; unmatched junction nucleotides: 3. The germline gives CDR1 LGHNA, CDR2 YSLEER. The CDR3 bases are TGCGCCAGCAGCCAAGATGGGACTAGCGGGGCGTACGAGCAGTACTTC. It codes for CASSQDGTSGAYEQYF.

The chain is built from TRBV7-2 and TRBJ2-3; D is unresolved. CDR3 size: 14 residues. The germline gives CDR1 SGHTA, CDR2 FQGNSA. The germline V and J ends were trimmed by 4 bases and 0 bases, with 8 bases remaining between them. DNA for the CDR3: TGTGCCAGCAGCTATAGCTGGAGCACAGATACGCAGTATTTT. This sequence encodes CASSYSWSTDTQYF. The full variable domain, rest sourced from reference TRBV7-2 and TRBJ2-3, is GAGVSQSPSNKVTEKGKDVELRCDPISGHTALYWYRQSLGQGLEFLIYFQGNSAPDKSGLPSDRFSAERTGGSVSTLTIQRTQQEDSAVYLCASSYSWSTDTQYFGPGTRLTVL.

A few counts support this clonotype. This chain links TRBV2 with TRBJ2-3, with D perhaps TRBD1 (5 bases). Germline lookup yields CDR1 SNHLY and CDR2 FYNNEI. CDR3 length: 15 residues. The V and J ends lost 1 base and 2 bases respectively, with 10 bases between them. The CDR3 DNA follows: TGTGCCAGCAGTGAAGACAGGTCACCCACAGATACGCAGTATTTT. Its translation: CASSEDRSPTDTQYF.